This section outlines one T cell receptor (beta chain) sequence together with its context. In this sample, this clonotype turned up many times. The specificity of this receptor is unknown. Base qualities were left out, and no much larger clone turns up one base away. The sequencer listed for this sample is Illumina HiSeq 2500. Quantitative 5'-RACE with molecular barcodes was the method used to prepare the TCR beta libraries. In the source study's methods: A new computational method based on a probabilistic model of VDJ rearrangement was used to identify disease-linked TCR variants. The public reads were quality trimmed at Q25 with fastp and then assembled into clones with MiXCR by TCRdb, keeping productive beta chains. Under each unique CDR3 protein, matching rows form one entry showing the most common genes and DNA. The V and J calls, along with clone size, are taken from TCRdb and not from the paper's own processing. Within this sample are 120,000 or so distinct CDR3 sequences, with roughly an eighth of them counted one time only. The ten largest account for around 3% of the sample.

These data are taken from a study of CD8 T cells in ankylosing spondylitis (dated by TCRdb to about 2017). Describing the broader study: T cell receptor beta repertoires were profiled in healthy donors and ankylosing spondylitis patients so that disease-linked TCR variants could be found. The whole study cohort included over a hundred healthy donors and 20 to 25 ankylosing spondylitis patients. Peripheral blood samples were taken, and synovial fluid was additionally collected from ankylosing spondylitis patients. General conclusions and limits of the study: According to the report, matched synovial fluid samples from ankylosing spondylitis patients were significantly enriched for the disease-linked clones. Some TCR beta motif variants had previously been reported in synovial fluid and blood of reactive arthritis patients, which suggested common disease-initiation mechanisms. A TCR beta motif made up of several highly homologous amino acid variants appeared to be characteristic of blood from ankylosing spondylitis patients. The disease-linked clones showed a CD8+ phenotype and occurred at relatively low frequencies in peripheral blood.

The CDR3, cysteine through phenylalanine, is 15 amino acids long. Just the 45-base CDR3 DNA is kept, in frame starting at base 1. The V and J ends are trimmed by 6 bases and 5 bases, leaving 19 bases between them. The rearranged segments are TRBV12-3 or TRBV12-4 and TRBJ1-2, with a weak D call of TRBD1 (5 bases match). This clonotype originated in a female donor with ankylosing spondylitis or in good health (not recorded which). The sample comprised blood, either unsorted or a sorted T cell fraction (not recorded which). Here the CDR3 is given as CASRQRDRGEYGYTF. Here is the DNA: TGTGCCAGCAGACAACGGGACCGCGGCGAGTATGGCTACACCTTC.